This T cell receptor beta chain was captured by sequencing in a study of beta chain features in type 1 diabetes. Expressed TCRB transcripts were sequenced because the entire RNA isolate underwent reverse transcription. Here immunoSEQ multiplex PCR was the method, and the copy in TCRdb shows in-frame clones only, minus some. The sample shows 500,000 to 700,000 clones, roughly a sixth of them seen only once. V was trimmed by 3 bases and J by 1 base, leaving 6 bases between them. This CDR3 is built from 13 residues. Germline V gives CDR1 LNHDA, CDR2 SQIVND (reference sequence). This clone was picked up a small number of times.

Sequencing input: naive CD4+ T cells from blood. This TCR was recovered from a young man in good health. The chain combines TRBV19 with TRBJ1-1, with D unresolved. The CDR3 sequence: CASSMKQNTEAFF. The CDR3, as DNA: TGTGCCAGTAGTATGAAACAGAACACTGAAGCTTTCTTT. The full variable domain, rest sourced from reference TRBV19 and TRBJ1-1, is DGGITQSPKYLFRKEGQNVTLSCEQNLNHDAMYWYRQDPGQGLRLIYYSQIVNDFQKGDIAEGYSVSREKKESFPLTVTSAQKNPTAFYLCASSMKQNTEAFFGQGTRLTVV.